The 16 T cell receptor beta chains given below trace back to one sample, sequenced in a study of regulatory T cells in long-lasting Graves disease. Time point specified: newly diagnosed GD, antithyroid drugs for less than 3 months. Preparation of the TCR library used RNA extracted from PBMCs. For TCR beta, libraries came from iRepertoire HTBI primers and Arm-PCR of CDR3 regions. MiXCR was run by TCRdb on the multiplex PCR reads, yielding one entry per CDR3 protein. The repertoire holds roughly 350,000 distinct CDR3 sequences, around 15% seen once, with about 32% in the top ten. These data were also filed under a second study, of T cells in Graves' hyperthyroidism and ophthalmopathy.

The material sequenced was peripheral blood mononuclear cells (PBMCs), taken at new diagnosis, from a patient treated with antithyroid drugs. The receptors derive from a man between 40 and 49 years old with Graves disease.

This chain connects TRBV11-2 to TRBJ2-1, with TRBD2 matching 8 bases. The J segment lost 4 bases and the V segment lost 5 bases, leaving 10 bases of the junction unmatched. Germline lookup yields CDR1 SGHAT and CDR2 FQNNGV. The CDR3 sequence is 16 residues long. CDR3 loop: CASSPGRAGGYNEQFF. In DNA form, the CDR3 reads TGTGCCAGCAGCCCAGGACGGGCGGGGGGTTACAATGAGCAGTTCTTC.

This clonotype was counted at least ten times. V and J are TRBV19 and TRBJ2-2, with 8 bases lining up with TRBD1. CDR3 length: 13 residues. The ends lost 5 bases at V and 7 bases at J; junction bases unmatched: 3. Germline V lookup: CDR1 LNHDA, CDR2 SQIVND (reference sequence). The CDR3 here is CASSWTGFGELFF. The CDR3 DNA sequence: TGTGCCAGTAGTTGGACAGGGTTCGGGGAGCTGTTTTTT.

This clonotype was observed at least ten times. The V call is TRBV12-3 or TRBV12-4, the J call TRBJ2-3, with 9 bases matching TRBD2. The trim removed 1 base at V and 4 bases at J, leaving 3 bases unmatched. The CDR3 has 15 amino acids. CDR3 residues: CASSLERGAPDTQYF. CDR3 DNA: TGTGCCAGCAGTTTAGAGCGGGGGGCTCCAGATACGCAGTATTTT.

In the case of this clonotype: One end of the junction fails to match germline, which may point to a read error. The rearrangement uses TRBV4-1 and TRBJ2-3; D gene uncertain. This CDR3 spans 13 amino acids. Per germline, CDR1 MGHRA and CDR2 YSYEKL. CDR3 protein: CAGSRSPTDTQYF. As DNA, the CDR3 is TGCGCCGGCAGCCGCTCCCCCACAGATACGCAGTATTTT.

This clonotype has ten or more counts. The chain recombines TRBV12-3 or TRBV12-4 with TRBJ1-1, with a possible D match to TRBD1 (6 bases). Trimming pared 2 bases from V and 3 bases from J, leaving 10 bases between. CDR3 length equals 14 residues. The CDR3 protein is CASSLRAGDTEAFF. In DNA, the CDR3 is TGTGCCAGCAGTTTACGGGCAGGGGACACTGAAGCTTTCTTT.

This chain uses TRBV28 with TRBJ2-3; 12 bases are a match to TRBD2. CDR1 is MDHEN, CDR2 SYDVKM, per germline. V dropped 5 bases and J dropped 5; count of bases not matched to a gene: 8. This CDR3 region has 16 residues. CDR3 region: CASSLPSGGAEDTQYF. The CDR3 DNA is TGTGCCAGCAGTCTACCTAGCGGGGGGGCGGAAGATACGCAGTATTTT.

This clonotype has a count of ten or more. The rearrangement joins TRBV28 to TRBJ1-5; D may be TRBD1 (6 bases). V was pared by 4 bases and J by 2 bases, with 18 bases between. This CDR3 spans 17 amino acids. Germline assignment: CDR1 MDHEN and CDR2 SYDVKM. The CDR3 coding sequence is TGTGCCAGCAGTTCGAAATATAGGGGGATTGGCAATCAGCCCCAGCATTTT. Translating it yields CASSSKYRGIGNQPQHF.

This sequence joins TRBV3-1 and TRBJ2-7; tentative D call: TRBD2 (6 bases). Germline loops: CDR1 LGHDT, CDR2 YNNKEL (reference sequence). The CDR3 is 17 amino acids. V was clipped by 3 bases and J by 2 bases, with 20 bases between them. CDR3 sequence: CASSHLTGTGTPYEQYF. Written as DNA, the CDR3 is TGTGCCAGCAGCCACCTAACCGGGACTGGCACACCCTACGAGCAGTACTTC.

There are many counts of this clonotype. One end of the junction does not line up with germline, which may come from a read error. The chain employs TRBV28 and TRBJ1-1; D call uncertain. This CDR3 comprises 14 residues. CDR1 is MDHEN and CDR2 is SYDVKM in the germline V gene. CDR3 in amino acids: CASSSPGSNTEVFF. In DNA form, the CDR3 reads TGTGCCAGCAGCTCACCGGGATCGAACACTGAAGTTTTCTTT.

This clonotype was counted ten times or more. The CDR3: CASSWDRGQRPQHF. Here the CDR3 DNA reads TGTGCCAGCAGCTGGGACAGGGGACAAAGGCCCCAGCATTTT. This chain links TRBV7-2 with TRBJ1-5; 10 bases map to TRBD1. With 4 bases clipped from V and 9 bases from J, the junction kept 6 bases outside the gene matches. The germline gives CDR1 SGHTA, CDR2 FQGNSA. The CDR3 covers 14 residues. The full variable domain, rest sourced from reference TRBV7-2 and TRBJ1-5, is GAGVSQSPSNKVTEKGKDVELRCDPISGHTALYWYRQSLGQGLEFLIYFQGNSAPDKSGLPSDRFSAERTGGSVSTLTIQRTQQEDSAVYLCASSWDRGQRPQHFGDGTRLSIL.

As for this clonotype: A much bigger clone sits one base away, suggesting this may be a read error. CDR3 region: CASSPIDGEETQYF. The DNA of the CDR3 is TGCGCCAGCAGCCCAATCGACGGTGAGGAGACCCAGTACTTC. The V call is TRBV5-1, the J call TRBJ2-5; D gene unclear. Trimming removed 4 bases from V and 5 bases from J, with 15 bases in between. CDR3 size: 14 residues. CDR1 and CDR2 (germline): SGHRS, YFSETQ.

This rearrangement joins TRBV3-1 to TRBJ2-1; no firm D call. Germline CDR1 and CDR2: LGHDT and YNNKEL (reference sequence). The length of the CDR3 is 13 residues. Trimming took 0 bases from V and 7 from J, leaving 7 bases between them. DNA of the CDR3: TGTGCCAGCAGCCAAGAACTCCGGAATGAGCAGTTCTTC. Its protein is CASSQELRNEQFF.

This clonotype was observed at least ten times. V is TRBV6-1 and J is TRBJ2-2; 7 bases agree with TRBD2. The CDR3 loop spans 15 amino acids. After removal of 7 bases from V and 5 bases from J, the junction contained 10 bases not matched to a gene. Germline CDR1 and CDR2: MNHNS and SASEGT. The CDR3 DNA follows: TGTGCCAGCACCAAGGAGGGACTACCTACCGGGGAGCTGTTTTTT. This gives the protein CASTKEGLPTGELFF.

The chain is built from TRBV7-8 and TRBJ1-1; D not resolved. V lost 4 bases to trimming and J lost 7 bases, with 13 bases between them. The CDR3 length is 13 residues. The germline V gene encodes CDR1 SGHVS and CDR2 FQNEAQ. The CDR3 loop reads CASSSEVGFEAFF. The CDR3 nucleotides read TGTGCCAGCAGCTCGGAGGTCGGGTTTGAAGCTTTCTTT. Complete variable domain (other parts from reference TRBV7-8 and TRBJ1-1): GAGVSQSPRYKVAKRGQDVALRCDPISGHVSLFWYQQALGQGPEFLTYFQNEAQLDKSGLPSDRFFAERPEGSVSTLKIQRTQQEDSAVYLCASSSEVGFEAFFGQGTRLTVV.

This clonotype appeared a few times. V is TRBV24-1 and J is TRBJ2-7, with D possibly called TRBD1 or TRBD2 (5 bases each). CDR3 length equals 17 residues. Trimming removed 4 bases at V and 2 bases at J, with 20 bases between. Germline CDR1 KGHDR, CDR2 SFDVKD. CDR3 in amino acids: CATSDPKRGAQPYEQYF. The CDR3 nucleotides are TGTGCCACCAGTGACCCCAAGAGAGGGGCCCAACCCTACGAGCAGTACTTC.

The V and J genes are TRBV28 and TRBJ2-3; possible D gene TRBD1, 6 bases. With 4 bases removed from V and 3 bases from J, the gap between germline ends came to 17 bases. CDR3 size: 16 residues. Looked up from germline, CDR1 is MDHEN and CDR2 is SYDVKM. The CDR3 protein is CASSSGHGWGTDTQYF. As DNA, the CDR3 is TGTGCCAGCAGTTCGGGACACGGATGGGGGACAGATACGCAGTATTTT.